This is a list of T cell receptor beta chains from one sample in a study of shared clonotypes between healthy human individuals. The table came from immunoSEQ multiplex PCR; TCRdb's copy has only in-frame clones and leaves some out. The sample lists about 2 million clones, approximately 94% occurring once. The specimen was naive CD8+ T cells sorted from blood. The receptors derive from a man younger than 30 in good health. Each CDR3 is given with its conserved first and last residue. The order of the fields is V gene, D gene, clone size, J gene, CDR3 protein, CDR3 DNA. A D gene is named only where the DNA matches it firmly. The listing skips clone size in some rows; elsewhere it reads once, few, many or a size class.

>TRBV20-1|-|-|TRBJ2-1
CGTRRYNEQFF
TGCGGTACCCGACGTTACAATGAGCAGTTCTTC
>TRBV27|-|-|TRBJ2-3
CASTTVGDTQYF
TGTGCCAGCACCACGGTGGGAGATACGCAGTATTTT
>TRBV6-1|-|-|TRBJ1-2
CASSEGGGTLTF
TGTGCCAGCAGTGAAGGGGGAGGAACGCTCACCTTC
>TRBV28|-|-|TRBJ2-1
CASSFASGEEQFF
TGTGCCAGCAGTTTCGCCTCTGGGGAAGAGCAGTTCTTC
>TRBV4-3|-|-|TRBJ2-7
CASSQLIGASVPYEQYF
TGCGCCAGCAGCCAACTAATAGGGGCTAGCGTCCCCTACGAGCAGTACTTC
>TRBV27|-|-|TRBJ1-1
CASLGPLGNTEAFF
TGTGCCAGTCTGGGACCCCTGGGGAACACTGAAGCTTTCTTT
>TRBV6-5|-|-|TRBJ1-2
CASTSGPTGYGYTF
TGTGCCAGCACCTCCGGACCCACGGGCTATGGCTACACCTTC
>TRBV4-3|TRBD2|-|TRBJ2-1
CASSQALAGEQFF
TGCGCCAGCAGCCAAGCACTAGCGGGAGAGCAGTTCTTC
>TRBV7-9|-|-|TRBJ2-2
CASRETGGELFF
TGTGCCAGCAGGGAAACCGGCGGGGAGCTGTTTTTT
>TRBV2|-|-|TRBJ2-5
CASKDQETQYF
TGTGCCAGCAAGGATCAAGAGACCCAGTACTTC
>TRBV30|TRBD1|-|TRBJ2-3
CAWSDTTGGSTDTQYF
TGTGCCTGGAGTGACACGACAGGGGGTAGCACAGATACGCAGTATTTT
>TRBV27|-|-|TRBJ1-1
CASSLLGGEAFF
TGTGCCAGCAGTCTCCTTGGGGGTGAAGCTTTCTTT
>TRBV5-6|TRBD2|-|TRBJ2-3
CASSFSGGASNTQYF
TGTGCCAGCAGCTTTAGCGGGGGGGCGTCCAATACGCAGTATTTT
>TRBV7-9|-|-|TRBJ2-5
CASSFAGVQETQYF
TGTGCCAGCAGCTTTGCAGGGGTGCAGGAGACCCAGTACTTC
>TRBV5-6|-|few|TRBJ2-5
CASSLDREETQYF
TGTGCCAGCAGCTTGGACAGGGAAGAGACCCAGTACTTC
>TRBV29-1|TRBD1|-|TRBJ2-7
CSVGPRDSSYEQYF
TGCAGCGTTGGTCCCCGGGACAGTTCCTACGAGCAGTACTTC
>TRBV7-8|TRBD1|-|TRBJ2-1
CASSFRQGAYNEQFF
TGTGCCAGCAGCTTTAGACAGGGTGCCTACAATGAGCAGTTCTTC
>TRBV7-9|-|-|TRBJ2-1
CASSLEGFDEQFF
TGTGCCAGCAGCTTAGAGGGTTTCGATGAGCAGTTCTTC
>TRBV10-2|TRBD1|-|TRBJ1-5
CASRGQGYNQPQHF
TGCGCCAGCAGGGGACAGGGGTACAATCAGCCCCAGCATTTT
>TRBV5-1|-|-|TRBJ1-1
CASSLVGAGLPTEAFF
TGCGCCAGCAGCTTGGTGGGCGCCGGGTTACCCACTGAAGCTTTCTTT
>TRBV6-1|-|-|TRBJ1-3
CASSEEVEGLGNTIYF
TGTGCCAGCAGTGAAGAGGTAGAGGGGCTTGGAAACACCATATATTTT
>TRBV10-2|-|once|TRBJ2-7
CASSESSSAYEQYF
TGCGCCAGCAGTGAGAGTTCTAGTGCCTACGAGCAGTACTTC
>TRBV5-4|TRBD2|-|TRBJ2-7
CASSWWGGSLDEQYF
TGTGCCAGCAGCTGGTGGGGCGGGAGTCTGGACGAGCAGTACTTC
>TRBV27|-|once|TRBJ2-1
CASSYLPWAGHNEQFF
TGTGCCAGCAGTTATCTTCCTTGGGCAGGACACAATGAGCAGTTCTTC
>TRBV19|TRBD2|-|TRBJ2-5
CASSIMTSGGVETQYF
TGTGCCAGTAGTATCATGACTAGCGGGGGAGTGGAGACCCAGTACTTC
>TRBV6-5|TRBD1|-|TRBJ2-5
CASSYRDRGGRKTQYF
TGTGCCAGCAGTTACCGGGACAGGGGGGGACGAAAGACCCAGTACTTC
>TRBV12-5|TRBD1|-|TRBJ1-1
CASGLDRGPGNTEAFF
TGTGCTAGTGGTTTGGACAGGGGTCCGGGGAACACTGAAGCTTTCTTT
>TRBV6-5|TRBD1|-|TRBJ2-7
CASSYSTGEYNNEQYF
TGTGCCAGCAGTTACTCGACAGGGGAATATAATAACGAGCAGTACTTC
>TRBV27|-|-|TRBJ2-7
CASIGEDTWEQYF
TGTGCCAGCATCGGGGAGGACACTTGGGAGCAGTACTTC
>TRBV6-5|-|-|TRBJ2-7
CASSYGEGVSEQYF
TGTGCCAGCAGTTACGGGGAAGGGGTTTCCGAGCAGTACTTC
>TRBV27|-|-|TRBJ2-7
CASSYKGPYEQYF
TGTGCCAGCAGTTATAAGGGGCCCTACGAGCAGTACTTC